The rows below give T cell receptor beta chains drawn from one sample of a study of regulatory T cells in long-lasting Graves disease. TCRdb reanalysed the multiplex PCR reads using MiXCR and keeps one entry per CDR3 protein. The sample includes around 250,000 distinct CDR3 sequences, 18% of them seen just once. The material sequenced was peripheral blood mononuclear cells (PBMCs), taken at new diagnosis, from a patient treated with antithyroid drugs. These receptors all stem from a female donor with Graves disease. Each CDR3 is given with its conserved first and last residue. Fields, in order: V gene, D gene, J gene, clone size, CDR3 DNA, CDR3 protein. A D gene is named only where the DNA matches it firmly. Size is omitted from some rows. Given values are once, few, many or a class for expanded clones.

V gene: TRBV29-1
D gene: -
J gene: TRBJ1-1
clone size: many
CDR3 DNA: TGCAGCGTTCGGAGGAACACTGAAGCTTTCTTT
CDR3 protein: CSVRRNTEAFF

V gene: TRBV20-1
D gene: -
J gene: TRBJ1-4
clone size: many
CDR3 DNA: TGCAGTGCGCCGAAAGGGGGAAGTGCAACTAATGAAAAACTGTTTTTT
CDR3 protein: CSAPKGGSATNEKLFF

V gene: TRBV6-5
D gene: -
J gene: TRBJ2-5
clone size: many
CDR3 DNA: TGTGCCAGCAGTTTCCGGGATCCTTATGAGACCCAGTACTTC
CDR3 protein: CASSFRDPYETQYF

V gene: TRBV5-1
D gene: -
J gene: TRBJ2-5
clone size: -
CDR3 DNA: TGCGCCAGCAGCCAGGGGACTCCTATTGGAGAGACCCAGTACTTC
CDR3 protein: CASSQGTPIGETQYF

V gene: TRBV6-5
D gene: TRBD1
J gene: TRBJ2-7
clone size: few
CDR3 DNA: TGTGCCAGCAGTTCGCCCGACAGGGCATCCTACGAGCAGTACTTC
CDR3 protein: CASSSPDRASYEQYF

V gene: TRBV28
D gene: TRBD2
J gene: TRBJ2-7
clone size: many
CDR3 DNA: TGTGCCAGCAAACCAGGGGACTTAGCGGGAGGCTCCTACGAGCAGTACTTC
CDR3 protein: CASKPGDLAGGSYEQYF

V gene: TRBV11-3
D gene: TRBD2
J gene: TRBJ2-7
clone size: many
CDR3 DNA: TGTGCCAGCAGCTTATGGTGGACTAGCGAGGCTTACGAGCAGTACTTC
CDR3 protein: CASSLWWTSEAYEQYF

V gene: TRBV5-5
D gene: -
J gene: TRBJ1-5
clone size: many
CDR3 DNA: TGTGCCAGCAGCTTGTCGGCGATCAATCAGCCCCAGCATTTT
CDR3 protein: CASSLSAINQPQHF

V gene: TRBV6-2/TRBV6-3
D gene: -
J gene: TRBJ2-5
clone size: many
CDR3 DNA: TGTGCCAGCAACGACCTCAGGGGTGTGGAGACCCAGTACTTC
CDR3 protein: CASNDLRGVETQYF

V gene: TRBV6-5
D gene: -
J gene: TRBJ1-1
clone size: many
CDR3 DNA: TGTGCCAGCAGTTACTCGTCGGGGGACACTGAAGCTTTCTTT
CDR3 protein: CASSYSSGDTEAFF

V gene: TRBV7-3
D gene: TRBD2
J gene: TRBJ2-3
clone size: -
CDR3 DNA: TGTGCCAGCAGCCTCCTTAGCGGGAGGGCGGATACGCAGTATTTT
CDR3 protein: CASSLLSGRADTQYF

V gene: TRBV27
D gene: -
J gene: TRBJ1-2
clone size: many
CDR3 DNA: TGTGCCAGCAGTAACACAGGGAACTATGGCTACACCTTC
CDR3 protein: CASSNTGNYGYTF

V gene: TRBV12-3/TRBV12-4
D gene: TRBD1
J gene: TRBJ2-2
clone size: many
CDR3 DNA: TGTGCCAGCCGGGGGGACAGGGTCGACACCGGGGAGCTGTTTTTT
CDR3 protein: CASRGDRVDTGELFF

V gene: TRBV18
D gene: TRBD1
J gene: TRBJ1-2
clone size: many
CDR3 DNA: TGTGCCAGCAGCCCTGGACAGGTCTATGGCTACACCTTC
CDR3 protein: CASSPGQVYGYTF

V gene: TRBV11-2
D gene: -
J gene: TRBJ2-1
clone size: once
CDR3 DNA: TGTGCCAGCATCGAGACGGAGAGCTCCTACAATGAGCAGTTCTTC
CDR3 protein: CASIETESSYNEQFF

V gene: TRBV12-3/TRBV12-4
D gene: -
J gene: TRBJ1-5
clone size: many
CDR3 DNA: TGTGCCAGCAGAGCGGGGGTCCGTAATCAGCCCCAGCATTTT
CDR3 protein: CASRAGVRNQPQHF

V gene: TRBV9
D gene: TRBD1
J gene: TRBJ1-6
clone size: -
CDR3 DNA: TGTGCCAGCAGCGTAGCGGGGGACAGGCATTCACCCCTCCACTTT
CDR3 protein: CASSVAGDRHSPLHF

V gene: TRBV12-3/TRBV12-4
D gene: -
J gene: TRBJ2-7
clone size: many
CDR3 DNA: TGTGCCAGCAGTTTAGGTGGCGGCAGTTGGAGGGGGGGTTCCTACGAGCAGTACTTC
CDR3 protein: CASSLGGGSWRGGSYEQYF

V gene: TRBV20-1
D gene: TRBD1
J gene: TRBJ1-5
clone size: many
CDR3 DNA: TGCAGTGCTAGAGGCACAGGGGGCCAGCCCCAGCATTTT
CDR3 protein: CSARGTGGQPQHF

V gene: TRBV29-1
D gene: TRBD1
J gene: TRBJ2-3
clone size: many
CDR3 DNA: TGCAGCGTTGGGACAGGGTTTAGCACAGATACGCAGTATTTT
CDR3 protein: CSVGTGFSTDTQYF

V gene: TRBV20-1
D gene: -
J gene: TRBJ1-1
clone size: many
CDR3 DNA: TGCAGTGCTGGGGGGGGAATGAACACTGAAGCTTTCTTT
CDR3 protein: CSAGGGMNTEAFF

V gene: TRBV5-1
D gene: -
J gene: TRBJ2-3
clone size: many
CDR3 DNA: TGCGCCAGCACCGCCGGACTCGGGGTTGACACGCAGTATTTT
CDR3 protein: CASTAGLGVDTQYF

V gene: TRBV12-3/TRBV12-4
D gene: -
J gene: TRBJ1-2
clone size: -
CDR3 DNA: TGTGCCAGCAATACGGGAGAAAACTATGGCTACACCTTC
CDR3 protein: CASNTGENYGYTF

V gene: TRBV4-3
D gene: TRBD2
J gene: TRBJ2-3
clone size: few
CDR3 DNA: TGCGCCAGCAGCCCCCAGGCGGGGGGCACAGATACGCAGTATTTT
CDR3 protein: CASSPQAGGTDTQYF

V gene: TRBV28
D gene: TRBD2
J gene: TRBJ2-3
clone size: -
CDR3 DNA: TGTGCCAGCAGTTCGACGGGACTAGCGGGAGCTGGAGATACGCAGTATTTT
CDR3 protein: CASSSTGLAGAGDTQYF

V gene: TRBV18
D gene: TRBD1
J gene: TRBJ1-2
clone size: many
CDR3 DNA: TGTGCCAGCTCACCGGGACAGGGGATTAACTATGGCTACACCTTC
CDR3 protein: CASSPGQGINYGYTF

V gene: TRBV20-1
D gene: -
J gene: TRBJ1-4
clone size: many
CDR3 DNA: TGCAGTGCTAGCAGTGACATAGGATATGAAAAACTGTTTTTT
CDR3 protein: CSASSDIGYEKLFF

V gene: TRBV2
D gene: TRBD1
J gene: TRBJ2-1
clone size: -
CDR3 DNA: TGTGCCAGCAGTCAGGGGGACGGAGGCCCATTCTTC
CDR3 protein: CASSQGDGGPFF

V gene: TRBV10-3
D gene: -
J gene: TRBJ2-2
clone size: few
CDR3 DNA: TGTGCCATCAGTGAGTCGACAATCAACACCGGGGAGCTGTTTTTT
CDR3 protein: CAISESTINTGELFF

V gene: TRBV12-3/TRBV12-4
D gene: -
J gene: TRBJ2-5
clone size: many
CDR3 DNA: TGTGCCAGCCGAGAGACCCAGTACTTC
CDR3 protein: CASRETQYF

V gene: TRBV12-3/TRBV12-4
D gene: -
J gene: TRBJ2-2
clone size: many
CDR3 DNA: TGTGCCAGCAGTGAAACAGGGTACACCGGGGAGCTGTTTTTT
CDR3 protein: CASSETGYTGELFF

V gene: TRBV6-2/TRBV6-3
D gene: -
J gene: TRBJ2-3
clone size: many
CDR3 DNA: TGTGCCAGCAGTTATCGGCCAGGAGATACGCAGTATTTT
CDR3 protein: CASSYRPGDTQYF

V gene: TRBV9
D gene: TRBD2
J gene: TRBJ2-7
clone size: -
CDR3 DNA: TGTGCCAGCAGCGTAGAGGGGACTAGCGGGAATCACGAGCAGTACTTC
CDR3 protein: CASSVEGTSGNHEQYF

V gene: TRBV20-1
D gene: -
J gene: TRBJ1-1
clone size: many
CDR3 DNA: TGCAGTGCTAGAGATGCCGGGGGCACTGAAGCTTTCTTT
CDR3 protein: CSARDAGGTEAFF

V gene: TRBV12-3/TRBV12-4
D gene: -
J gene: TRBJ1-4
clone size: many
CDR3 DNA: TGTGCCAGCAGCCACTCCGGCAGCCATAATGAAAAACTGTTTTTT
CDR3 protein: CASSHSGSHNEKLFF

V gene: TRBV12-3/TRBV12-4
D gene: TRBD1
J gene: TRBJ2-7
clone size: many
CDR3 DNA: TGTGCCAGCAGTTTGGACAGGGCCTACGAGCAGTACTTC
CDR3 protein: CASSLDRAYEQYF

V gene: TRBV7-2
D gene: -
J gene: TRBJ2-7
clone size: many
CDR3 DNA: TGTGCCAGCAGCTTTCGGGGGCTCAACGAGCAGTACTTC
CDR3 protein: CASSFRGLNEQYF

V gene: TRBV11-2
D gene: -
J gene: TRBJ2-5
clone size: many
CDR3 DNA: TGTGCCAGCAGCTTAGATCTCAGGAAAGAGACCCAGTACTTC
CDR3 protein: CASSLDLRKETQYF

V gene: TRBV11-2
D gene: -
J gene: TRBJ2-5
clone size: many
CDR3 DNA: TGTGCCAGCAGCTTCCGGGAGACCCAGTACTTC
CDR3 protein: CASSFRETQYF

V gene: TRBV11-3
D gene: -
J gene: TRBJ1-1
clone size: -
CDR3 DNA: TGTGCCAGCAGCATAATAGGAACTGAAGCTTTCTTT
CDR3 protein: CASSIIGTEAFF

V gene: TRBV20-1
D gene: -
J gene: TRBJ2-1
clone size: -
CDR3 DNA: TGCAGTGCTAGAGTAGCCGGAAATGAGCAGTTCTTC
CDR3 protein: CSARVAGNEQFF

V gene: TRBV2
D gene: -
J gene: TRBJ1-6
clone size: many
CDR3 DNA: TGTGCCAGCAAAGGGTCCTATAATTCACCCCTCCACTTT
CDR3 protein: CASKGSYNSPLHF

V gene: TRBV12-3/TRBV12-4
D gene: -
J gene: TRBJ2-7
clone size: many
CDR3 DNA: TGTGCCAGCAGTGAAGGGGGCTACGAGCAGTACTTC
CDR3 protein: CASSEGGYEQYF

V gene: TRBV10-3
D gene: TRBD2
J gene: TRBJ2-5
clone size: many
CDR3 DNA: TGTGCCATCAGTATTCTAGCGGGAGACGAGACCCAGTACTTC
CDR3 protein: CAISILAGDETQYF

V gene: TRBV10-3
D gene: TRBD1
J gene: TRBJ1-6
clone size: many
CDR3 DNA: TGTGCCATCAGCCGGGGACAGGGAGGGAATTCACCCCTCCACTTT
CDR3 protein: CAISRGQGGNSPLHF